This T cell receptor beta chain was retrieved from a study of cytomegalovirus exposure and HLA in healthy donors. To note about this clone: Its antigen is as yet unknown.

CDR3 length: 16 residues. Germline loops: CDR1 SGHDN, CDR2 FVKESK. V lost 5 bases and J lost 6; bases outside the gene matches: 10. Primers: 60 Vbeta forward and 13 Jbeta reverse. The data were produced by immunoSEQ multiplex PCR, yet TCRdb's version contains in-frame clones alone and is incomplete. The profile shows 130,000 to 150,000 clones, over 70% of them singletons. Study conclusions and caveats: Productive rates of about 90% or about 30% were seen for most TCR beta V segments in an earlier analysis. Most TCR sequences were uncommon, yet certain public TCRs appeared in many donors.

V is TRBV14 and J is TRBJ2-7; 13 nucleotides line up with TRBD2. The sequence came from a man in his forties in good health and CMV-seropositive. Sequences were obtained from PBMCs. DNA of the CDR3: TGTGCCAGCAGCTATGGACTAGCGGGAGTATTTGGCGAGCAGTACTTC. This translates into CASSYGLAGVFGEQYF.